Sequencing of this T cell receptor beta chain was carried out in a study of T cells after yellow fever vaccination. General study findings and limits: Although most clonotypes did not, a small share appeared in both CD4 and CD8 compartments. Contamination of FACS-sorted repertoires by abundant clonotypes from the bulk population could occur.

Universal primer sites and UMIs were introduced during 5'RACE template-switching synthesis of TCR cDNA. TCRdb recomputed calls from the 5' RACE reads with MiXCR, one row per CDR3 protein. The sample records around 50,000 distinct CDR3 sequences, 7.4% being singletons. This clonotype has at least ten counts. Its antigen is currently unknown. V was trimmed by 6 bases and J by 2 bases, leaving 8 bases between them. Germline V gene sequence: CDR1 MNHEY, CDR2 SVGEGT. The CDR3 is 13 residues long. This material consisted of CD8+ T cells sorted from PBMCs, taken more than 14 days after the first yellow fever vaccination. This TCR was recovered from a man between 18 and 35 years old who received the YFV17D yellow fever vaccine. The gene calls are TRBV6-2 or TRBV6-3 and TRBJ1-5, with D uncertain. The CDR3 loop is CASSFQGNQPQHF. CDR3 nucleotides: TGTGCCAGCAGCTTCCAAGGCAATCAGCCCCAGCATTTT.